The 13 T cell receptor beta chains presented below share a single source sample, sequenced in a study of T-cell reconstitution after alpha-beta-depleted transplantation in children. Preparing the TCRbeta library involved the use of unique molecular identifiers. TCRdb recomputed calls from the PCR reads with MiXCR, one row per CDR3 protein. The repertoire has 350,000 to 500,000 distinct CDR3 sequences, 43% of them found once; the top ten carry under 30%. The sample here was PBMCs, taken before TCRalphabeta/CD19-depleted stem cell transplant. The receptors shown here come from a girl aged 2 to 9 with aplastic anemia, due to receive a stem cell transplant.

V usage is TRBV2 and J usage is TRBJ2-2; D is undetermined. This CDR3 comprises 14 residues. The germline gives CDR1 SNHLY, CDR2 FYNNEI. V was clipped by 1 base and J by 4 bases, with 7 bases between them. Here the CDR3 DNA reads TGTGCCAGCAGTGAAGAGGCCAGCACCGGGGAGCTGTTTTTT. It codes for CASSEEASTGELFF.

The genes are TRBV20-1 and TRBJ2-1, with D tentatively TRBD1 or TRBD2 (5 bases each). The germline V gene has CDR1 DFQATT and CDR2 SNEGSKA (reference sequence). This CDR3 comprises 16 residues. Between the trimmed V and J ends, which lost 1 base and 0 bases, there was a span of 13 bases. The CDR3 loop reads CSARGSQGPSYNEQFF. Here the CDR3 DNA reads TGCAGTGCTAGAGGCTCTCAGGGACCCTCCTACAATGAGCAGTTCTTC.

This clonotype has at least ten counts. The chain recombines TRBV12-3 or TRBV12-4 with TRBJ2-1, with D hard to call. V was cut by 1 base and J by 9 bases, with 4 bases left in between. The CDR3 spans 11 residues. CDR3 sequence: CASSLVAEQFF. CDR3 DNA: TGTGCCAGCAGTTTAGTAGCTGAGCAGTTCTTC.

The rearrangement uses TRBV9 and TRBJ2-3; possible D gene TRBD2, 6 bases. The CDR3 contains 16 residues. The germline V gene encodes CDR1 SGDLS and CDR2 YYNGEE. The germline V and J ends were trimmed by 0 bases and 3 bases, with 14 bases remaining between them. CDR3 in DNA: TGTGCCAGCAGCGTAGGTGGCGGGGTAGGGACAGATACGCAGTATTTT. Protein sequence: CASSVGGGVGTDTQYF.

In its sample, this clonotype was seen a few times. V usage is TRBV12-3 or TRBV12-4 and J usage is TRBJ2-2; the D is unclear. There are 13 residues in the CDR3. The germline V and J ends were trimmed by 7 bases and 5 bases, with 11 bases remaining between them. DNA of the CDR3: TGTGCCAGCACCTTTAGCCTGACCGGGGAGCTGTTTTTT. Protein product: CASTFSLTGELFF.

This clonotype came up a few times. The V gene is TRBV15, the J gene TRBJ1-5; a weak D match, TRBD1 (5 bases). CDR1 is LNHNV, CDR2 YYDKDF, per germline (reference sequence). V lost 1 base to trimming and J lost 0 bases, with 7 bases between them. The CDR3 length is 15 residues. The CDR3 sequence is CATSRGGISNQPQHF. The DNA for the CDR3 is TGTGCCACCAGCAGAGGGGGCATTAGCAATCAGCCCCAGCATTTT.

The chain has TRBV6-1 and TRBJ2-2, with 7 bases fitting TRBD1. Germline V gives CDR1 MNHNS, CDR2 SASEGT. This CDR3 is 15 amino acids long. With 7 bases clipped from V and 2 bases from J, the junction kept 7 bases outside the gene matches. DNA of the CDR3: TGTGCCAGCACCCTGAGGGACAGAAACACCGGGGAGCTGTTTTTT. Translated, it gives CASTLRDRNTGELFF.

V and J are TRBV10-3 and TRBJ1-4, with TRBD1 matching over 7 bases. Germline V gene sequence: CDR1 ENHRY, CDR2 SYGVKD. The CDR3 covers 14 residues. J gave up 0 bases and V 6 bases, and 1 base lay outside the gene matches. This chain's CDR3 is CAIRGQTTNEKLFF. CDR3 bases: TGTGCCATCAGGGGACAGACAACTAATGAAAAACTGTTTTTT.

The sample holds many counts of this clonotype. This chain uses TRBV5-6 with TRBJ1-2; D not certain. The CDR3 consists of 17 residues. Trimming pared 4 bases from V and 2 bases from J, leaving 21 bases between. Per germline, CDR1 SGHDT and CDR2 YYEEEE. CDR3 sequence: CASSPLGPEFINYGYTF. The CDR3 DNA reads TGTGCCAGCAGCCCCCTTGGGCCCGAGTTTATCAACTATGGCTACACCTTC.

This chain connects TRBV3-1 to TRBJ2-7; D might be TRBD2 (5 bases). The CDR3 runs 17 residues. V lost 11 bases to trimming and J lost 1 base, with 27 bases between them. Germline V gene lookup returns CDR1 LGHDT and CDR2 YNNKEL (reference sequence). The CDR3 nucleotides read TGTGCCTCCAGCAAAGATACTACGGACTGGGAGTCCTACGAGCAGTACTTC. Translating gives CASSKDTTDWESYEQYF.

The chain uses TRBV12-3 or TRBV12-4 and TRBJ1-6; D is uncertain. The CDR3 runs 12 residues. V lost 1 base and J lost 9, with 4 bases in between. The CDR3 spells CASSLGVSPLHF. As DNA, the CDR3 is TGTGCCAGCAGTTTAGGTGTTTCACCCCTCCACTTT.

This clonotype was counted only a few times. The CDR3 DNA reads as TGTGCCAGCAGTCTTACAGGGGAGGTTTACGAGCAGTACTTC. Its translation is CASSLTGEVYEQYF. V gene TRBV12-3 or TRBV12-4 combines with J gene TRBJ2-7; TRBD1 is a possible D gene (7 bases). The CDR3 loop spans 14 amino acids. The ends were cut back, 5 bases at V and 4 bases at J, with 15 bases in the middle.

V usage is TRBV18 and J usage is TRBJ2-5; no clear D. The CDR3 totals 15 residues. Trimming took 6 bases from V and 0 from J, leaving 14 bases between them. The germline V gene encodes CDR1 KGHSH and CDR2 LQKENI. CDR3 DNA sequence: TGTGCCAGCTCGCACTCAGGAGCGCACCAAGAGACCCAGTACTTC. Translating it yields CASSHSGAHQETQYF.